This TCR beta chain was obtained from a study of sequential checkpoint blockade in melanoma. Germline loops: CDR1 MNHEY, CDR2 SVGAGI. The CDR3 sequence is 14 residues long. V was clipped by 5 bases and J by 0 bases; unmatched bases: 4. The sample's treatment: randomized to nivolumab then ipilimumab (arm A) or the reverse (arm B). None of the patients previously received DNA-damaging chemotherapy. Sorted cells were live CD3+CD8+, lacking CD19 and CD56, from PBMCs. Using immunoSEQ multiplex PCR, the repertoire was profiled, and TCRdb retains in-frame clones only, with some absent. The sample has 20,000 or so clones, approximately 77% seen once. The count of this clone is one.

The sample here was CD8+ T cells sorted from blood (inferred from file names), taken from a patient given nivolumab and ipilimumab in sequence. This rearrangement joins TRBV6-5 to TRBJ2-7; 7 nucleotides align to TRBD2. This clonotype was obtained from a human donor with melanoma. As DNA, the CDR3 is TGTGCCAGCAGTGCAAGGGACTACTCCTACGAGCAGTACTTC. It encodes CASSARDYSYEQYF.